The source of this T cell receptor (beta chain) is a study of T cell responses to AZD1222 COVID-19 vaccine. Regarding the study as a whole: Baseline seropositivity characterized only six AZD1222 recipients. The sample set comprised mostly white British donors with more females, and clonal diversity was possibly underestimated. Following two doses of AZD1222, Spike-specific TCR breadth and depth rose.

Method: immunoSEQ multiplex PCR; TCRdb's copy keeps in-frame clones and lacks some. In the table there are more than 100,000 clones, roughly 90% of which are singletons. Trimming cost V 0 bases and J 8 bases, with 17 bases left between them. Germline V gene sequence: CDR1 SGHRS, CDR2 YFSETQ. The CDR3 is 15 amino acids. This clone turned up a few times. What it binds is unknown. The chain is built from TRBV5-1 and TRBJ1-2; a possible D gene is TRBD1 (5 bases). This clonotype was sampled from an adult in good health. Source: peripheral blood, taken on day 0 of AZD1222 vaccination. The CDR3 spells CASSLEADGTGGYTF. DNA of the CDR3: TGCGCCAGCAGCTTGGAGGCAGACGGGACGGGCGGCTACACCTTC.